Listed below are T cell receptor beta chains from one sample, sequenced in a study of cytomegalovirus exposure and HLA in healthy donors. Clones were read by immunoSEQ multiplex PCR, and TCRdb kept only the in-frame ones, dropping some. The sample includes about 100,000 clones, roughly 79% seen only once; the top ten take 1.9%. The sample consisted of PBMCs. The receptors were sampled from a woman in her forties in good health and CMV-seronegative. Each CDR3 is given without its conserved first and last residue. Fields, in order: V gene, CDR3 protein.

TRBV29-1	SLGGTDTQY
TRBV6-1	ASSIGQLYEQY
TRBV19	ASRTGTKGTDTQY
TRBV27	ASSLGGAQYGYT
TRBV4-2	ASSQETGRTTYEQY
TRBV11-2	ASSILTGGSYEQY
TRBV19	ASNIAGNQPQH
TRBV14	ASSPAYQETQY
TRBV7-8	ASSPTDRNTEAF
TRBV28	ASKPRTGYSNQPQH
TRBV14	ASSQTGEPSYEQY
TRBV29-1	SVGGGTNTEAF
TRBV2	ASSVSTSGSVLVRNEQF
TRBV27	ASSLSSGNIQY
TRBV15	ATKAGQQNNEQF
TRBV21-1	ASSPLCLPTVYEQY
TRBV14	ASSQLGPWGTEAF
TRBV10-3	AIRSDRDQETQY
TRBV11-2	ASMQGTSLSWVGANVLT
TRBV4-1	ASSQDPSGANTGELF
TRBV19	ASSIFASGDSYNEQF
TRBV19	ASSFLAGSYEQY
TRBV10-3	AISESGRGDTGELF
TRBV27	ASSLNLAAYTGELF
TRBV11-1	ASAGQGAHGTQY
TRBV19	ASSATTDSGETQY
TRBV19	ASSIQGYGYT
TRBV6-6	ASERGFDTGELF
TRBV2	ASSSSRDYTDTQY
TRBV7-2	ASSLDGKGPETQY
TRBV9	ASSVDGRREEKLF
TRBV5-1	ASSLGQRSDAGNTIY